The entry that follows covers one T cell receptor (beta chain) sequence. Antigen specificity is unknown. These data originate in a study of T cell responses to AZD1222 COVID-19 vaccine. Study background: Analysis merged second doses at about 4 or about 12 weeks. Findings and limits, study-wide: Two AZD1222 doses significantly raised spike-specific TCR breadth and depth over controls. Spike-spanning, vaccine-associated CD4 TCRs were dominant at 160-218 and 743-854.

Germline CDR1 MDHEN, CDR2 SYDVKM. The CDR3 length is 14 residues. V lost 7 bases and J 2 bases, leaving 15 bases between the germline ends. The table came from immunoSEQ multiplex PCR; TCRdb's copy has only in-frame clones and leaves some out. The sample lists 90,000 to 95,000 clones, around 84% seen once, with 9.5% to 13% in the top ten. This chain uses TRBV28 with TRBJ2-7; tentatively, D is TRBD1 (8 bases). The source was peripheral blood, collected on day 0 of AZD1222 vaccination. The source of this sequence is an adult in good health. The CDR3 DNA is TGTGCCAGCACGCGGGGGACAGGTCCCTACGAGCAGTACTTC. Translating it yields CASTRGTGPYEQYF.